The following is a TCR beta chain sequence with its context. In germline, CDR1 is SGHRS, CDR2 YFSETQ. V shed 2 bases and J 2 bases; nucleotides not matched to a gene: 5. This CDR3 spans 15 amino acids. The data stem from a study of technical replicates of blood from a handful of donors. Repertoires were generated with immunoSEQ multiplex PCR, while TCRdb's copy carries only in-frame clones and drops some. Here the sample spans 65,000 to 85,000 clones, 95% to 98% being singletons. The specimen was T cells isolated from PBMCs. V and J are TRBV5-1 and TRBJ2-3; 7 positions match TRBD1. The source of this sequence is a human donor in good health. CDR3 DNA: TGCGCCAGCAGCTTTCCGGGACAGCCCACAGATACGCAGTATTTT. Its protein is CASSFPGQPTDTQYF.